Included here is one TCR beta chain sequence, with context. What it recognizes is unknown. The CDR3 is made up of 16 amino acids. J was trimmed by 2 bases and V by 5 bases; bases with no gene match: 9. Germline V CDR1 and CDR2: SGHVS, FQNEAQ. The data were obtained in a study of OX40 agonist ivuxolimab in advanced cancers. Regarding the study as a whole: Low normalized T-cell clonal expansion also characterized some of the nonresponders. Patients with a partial response at 0.1-3.0 mg/kg had among the lowest clonal expansion.

Method: immunoSEQ multiplex PCR; TCRdb's copy keeps in-frame clones and lacks some. The sample lists approximately 97,000 clones; 85% to 90% were seen once. The rearrangement uses TRBV7-8 and TRBJ1-5; 7 positions agree with TRBD1. Material: CD4+ or CD8+ T cells sorted from blood, obtained in a trial of the OX40 agonist ivuxolimab. This clonotype was sampled from an adult with an advanced solid tumor such as melanoma, head and neck, liver or kidney cancer. The DNA of the CDR3 is TGTGCCAGCAGCCCTCTTCAGGGGGGTGGCAATCAGCCCCAGCATTTT. Its protein is CASSPLQGGGNQPQHF.